Listed here are 4 T cell receptor beta chains from one sample, sequenced in a study of cytomegalovirus exposure and HLA in healthy donors. PCR was performed using 60 Vbeta and 13 Jbeta primers. Some clones are missing from TCRdb's copy, which holds only in-frame ones; the method was immunoSEQ multiplex PCR. The sample contains 76,000 or so clones, over 60% of which appear only once. Sequenced sample: PBMCs. All receptors derive from a woman between 40 and 55 years old in good health and CMV-seropositive.

This chain uses TRBV6-1 with TRBJ2-1; maybe TRBD2 (6 bases). The germline V and J ends were trimmed by 6 bases and 12 bases, with 15 bases remaining between them. The CDR3 spans 12 residues. Germline V gives CDR1 MNHNS, CDR2 SASEGT. The CDR3 protein is CASSTPGLWQFF. CDR3 nucleotides: TGTGCCAGCAGCACGCCGGGACTGTGGCAGTTCTTC.

The gene calls are TRBV13 and TRBJ2-7; 7 bases are shared with TRBD1. The trim removed 0 bases at V and 5 bases at J, leaving 1 base unmatched. The CDR3 is 13 residues long. CDR1 and CDR2 from the germline V gene are PRHDT and FYEKMQ (reference sequence). This CDR3 reads CASSLGTGDEQYF. CDR3 nucleotides: TGTGCCAGCAGCTTAGGCACAGGGGACGAGCAGTACTTC. Combining the CDR3 with reference TRBV13 and TRBJ2-7 gives the whole variable domain AAGVIQSPRHLIKEKRETATLKCYPIPRHDTVYWYQQGPGQDPQFLISFYEKMQSDKGSIPDRFSAQQFSDYHSELNMSSLELGDSALYFCASSLGTGDEQYFGPGTRLTVT.

CDR3 region: CASSSTDGLNEKLFF. The CDR3 DNA is TGTGCCAGCAGTTCGACCGACGGACTTAATGAAAAACTGTTTTTT. The chain couples TRBV27 to TRBJ1-4, with D unresolved. Germline loops: CDR1 MNHEY, CDR2 SMNVEV (reference sequence). V lost 4 bases to trimming and J lost 4 bases, with 13 bases between them. CDR3 length equals 15 residues.

The CDR3 region is CASSMGQGAMGSEQYF. The CDR3 nucleotides read TGTGCCAGTAGTATGGGACAGGGGGCAATGGGAAGCGAGCAGTACTTC. This chain joins TRBV19 and TRBJ2-7; TRBD1 matches 12 bases. Unmatched junction bases numbered 9, after V lost 3 bases and J lost 6 bases. This CDR3 has 16 amino acids. CDR1 is LNHDA, CDR2 SQIVND, per germline (reference sequence). The full variable domain, in which reference TRBV19 and TRBJ2-7 provide the parts outside the CDR3, is DGGITQSPKYLFRKEGQNVTLSCEQNLNHDAMYWYRQDPGQGLRLIYYSQIVNDFQKGDIAEGYSVSREKKESFPLTVTSAQKNPTAFYLCASSMGQGAMGSEQYFGPGTRLTVT.